The 14 T cell receptor beta chains presented below share a single source sample, sequenced in a study of blood T cell repertoires in COVID-19. TCRdb's table, derived via immunoSEQ multiplex PCR, lists solely in-frame clones and lacks some. The sample records 50,000 to 75,000 clones, roughly 90% being singletons. The sequencing input was peripheral blood. These receptors were taken from a man at least 80 years old in a cohort sampled during active COVID-19.

V usage is TRBV30 and J usage is TRBJ2-7; 10 nucleotides line up with TRBD2. The germline CDR1 and CDR2 sequences are GTSNPN and SVGIG (reference sequence). This CDR3 comprises 16 residues. The ends lost 0 bases at V and 9 bases at J; junction bases unmatched: 14. The CDR3 bases are TGTGCCTGGAGTGTATCTAGCGGGAGTTTACCTCTTGTGCAGTACTTC. Protein: CAWSVSSGSLPLVQYF.

This chain uses TRBV25-1 with TRBJ2-7, with TRBD1 as a possible D gene (6 bases). With 5 bases removed from V and 5 bases from J, the gap between germline ends came to 13 bases. CDR3 length equals 13 residues. Germline CDR1 is MGHDK and CDR2 is SYGVNS. As DNA, the CDR3 is TGTGCCAGCAGTACCGCAGGGGTACACGAGCAGTACTTC. The encoded protein is CASSTAGVHEQYF.

This clone was recorded only once. The chain joins TRBV6-5 to TRBJ2-7, with D uncertain. Germline V CDR1 and CDR2: MNHEY, SVGAGI. The CDR3 length is 13 residues. V lost 4 bases to trimming and J lost 3 bases, with 10 bases between them. This CDR3 is CASSSVSSYEQYF. CDR3 DNA: TGTGCCAGCAGTTCGGTTAGCAGCTACGAGCAGTACTTC.

This rearrangement joins TRBV24-1 to TRBJ2-1; D gene ambiguous. The V and J ends lost 9 bases and 5 bases respectively, with 7 bases between them. The CDR3 consists of 11 residues. CDR1 KGHDR and CDR2 SFDVKD come from the germline V gene. CDR3 nucleotides: TGTGCCACCGGGCAAGACAATGAGCAGTTCTTC. Protein sequence: CATGQDNEQFF.

This clone was observed a handful of times. Mismatch with germline at one junction end may stem from a read error. In DNA form, the CDR3 reads TGTGCCAGCAGCTCCGACAGGGTTAAAAACAGCGGGGAGCTGTTTTTT. The encoded protein is CASSSDRVKNSGELFF. The V call is TRBV7-2, the J call TRBJ2-2; 7 positions match TRBD1. Germline lookup yields CDR1 SGHTA and CDR2 FQGNSA. The CDR3 spans 16 residues.

This rearrangement joins TRBV19 to TRBJ2-1; D remains unclear. Per germline, CDR1 LNHDA and CDR2 SQIVND (reference sequence). The V and J ends lost 4 bases and 2 bases respectively, with 12 bases between them. The CDR3 is 15 amino acids. CDR3 loop: CASSRDQSPYNEQFF. The CDR3 coding sequence is TGTGCCAGTAGTAGAGATCAAAGCCCCTACAATGAGCAGTTCTTC.

V usage is TRBV5-1 and J usage is TRBJ2-5; D is uncertain. This CDR3 contains 15 residues. Germline CDR1 reads SGHRS; CDR2 reads YFSETQ. Trimming cost V 0 bases and J 2 bases, with 11 bases left between them. The CDR3 nucleotides read TGCGCCAGCAGCTTGGCCTATCCCAATCAAGAGACCCAGTACTTC. Translation: CASSLAYPNQETQYF. Together with reference TRBV5-1 and TRBJ2-5, the CDR3 gives the full variable domain: KAGVTQTPRYLIKTRGQQVTLSCSPISGHRSVSWYQQTPGQGLQFLFEYFSETQRNKGNFPGRFSGRQFSNSRSEMNVSTLELGDSALYLCASSLAYPNQETQYFGPGTRLLVL.

This chain links TRBV19 with TRBJ1-5; 10 bases are shared with TRBD1. The CDR3 is 15 residues long. The trim removed 5 bases at V and 1 base at J, leaving 2 bases unmatched. The germline V gene has CDR1 LNHDA and CDR2 SQIVND (reference sequence). In DNA, the CDR3 is TGTGCCAGTAGTGGACAGGGGGTCAGCAATCAGCCCCAGCATTTT. Translating gives CASSGQGVSNQPQHF.

CDR3 sequence (DNA): TGTGCCTGGAGGAGAAGAAACACCGGGGAGCTGTTTTTT. Its protein is CAWRRRNTGELFF. This chain uses TRBV30 with TRBJ2-2; the D is unclear. Trimming left V 3 bases short and J 2 bases short, with 7 bases between. The CDR3 loop spans 13 amino acids. Germline V gene data show CDR1 as GTSNPN and CDR2 as SVGIG (reference sequence).

The V and J genes are TRBV7-2 and TRBJ2-1; no clear D. This CDR3 has 15 amino acids. Trimming left V 4 bases short and J 0 bases short, with 10 bases between. The V gene's germline CDR1 is SGHTA and CDR2 FQGNSA. The CDR3 loop reads CASSSDSGSYNEQFF. Written as DNA, the CDR3 is TGTGCCAGCAGCTCCGACTCTGGCTCCTACAATGAGCAGTTCTTC. The whole variable domain, remainder taken from reference TRBV7-2 and TRBJ2-1, is GAGVSQSPSNKVTEKGKDVELRCDPISGHTALYWYRQSLGQGLEFLIYFQGNSAPDKSGLPSDRFSAERTGGSVSTLTIQRTQQEDSAVYLCASSSDSGSYNEQFFGPGTRLTVL.

This clone showed up just once. The chain employs TRBV4-1 and TRBJ2-2; a possible D gene is TRBD1 (5 bases). This CDR3 is 15 amino acids long. The ends were cut back, 4 bases at V and 0 bases at J, with 9 bases in the middle. CDR1 is MGHRA, CDR2 YSYEKL, per germline. The chain's CDR3 is CASSPPTANTGELFF. The CDR3 DNA sequence: TGCGCCAGCAGCCCCCCGACAGCGAACACCGGGGAGCTGTTTTTT.

The V call is TRBV11-2, the J call TRBJ1-1; TRBD1 is a possible D gene (6 bases). The CDR3 sequence is 14 residues long. V gave up 6 bases and J gave up 7 bases, with 18 bases separating them. Germline V gene lookup returns CDR1 SGHAT and CDR2 FQNNGV. CDR3 sequence reads: CASSTIVTGVEAFF. The CDR3 DNA follows: TGTGCCAGCAGTACTATTGTGACAGGAGTTGAAGCTTTCTTT.

This clone is a singleton in its sample. This chain uses TRBV3-1 (or the pseudogene TRBV3-2) with TRBJ2-7, with 9 positions matching TRBD2. Trimming at V came to 1 base and at J to 2 bases, leaving 3 bases not matched to a gene. Germline loops: CDR1 LGHDT, CDR2 YNNKEL (reference sequence). The CDR3 length is 15 residues. The CDR3 here is CASSQGSGSAYEQYF. Here the CDR3 DNA reads TGTGCCAGCAGCCAAGGTAGCGGGAGCGCCTACGAGCAGTACTTC.

This chain joins TRBV3-1 (or the pseudogene TRBV3-2) and TRBJ2-7; the match to TRBD2 covers 9 bases. The CDR3 covers 14 residues. The J segment lost 6 bases and the V segment lost 5 bases, leaving 8 bases of the junction unmatched. The germline V gene encodes CDR1 LGHDT and CDR2 YNNKEL (reference sequence). The CDR3 DNA reads TGTGCCAGCAGCTCAACGGGACTAGCTGGCGAGCAGTACTTC. The encoded protein is CASSSTGLAGEQYF.